This TCR beta chain was sequenced for a study of technical replicates of blood from a few donors. The CDR3 contains 15 residues. The V and J ends lost 6 bases and 1 base respectively, with 15 bases between them. The germline CDR1 and CDR2 sequences are MNHNS and SASEGT. The data were produced by immunoSEQ multiplex PCR, yet TCRdb's version contains in-frame clones alone and is incomplete. The sample shows about 76,000 clones, around 90% of them seen only once. The chain combines TRBV6-1 with TRBJ1-1; TRBD1 is a possible D gene (6 bases). The sequenced sample was T cells isolated from PBMCs. The clonotype originates from a human donor in good health. The CDR3 loop is CASRIHLTGNTEAFF. In DNA, the CDR3 is TGTGCCAGCAGAATACACCTGACAGGGAACACTGAAGCTTTCTTT.